The source of this T cell receptor (beta chain) is a study of cytomegalovirus exposure and HLA in healthy donors. Regarding the study as a whole: The analysis excluded some indistinguishable V segments, including TRBV6-2 and TRBV6-3.

The CDR3 sequence is 14 residues long. Germline V gives CDR1 MNHEY, CDR2 SVGAGI. J lost 3 bases, V lost 5 bases, and 1 base had no gene match. In the case of this clone: Antigen: not known.

Researchers ran the PCR with 60 Vbeta and 13 Jbeta primers. Repertoires were generated with immunoSEQ multiplex PCR, while TCRdb's copy carries only in-frame clones and drops some. The sample records about 110,000 clones, more than 65% being singletons. Sample: PBMCs. The TCR was taken from a man aged 25-45 years in good health and CMV-seronegative. The chain combines TRBV6-5 with TRBJ1-6; 7 bases are a match to TRBD1. CDR3 residues: CASSRDSYNSPLHF. The CDR3, as DNA: TGTGCCAGCAGTCGGGACAGCTATAATTCACCCCTCCACTTT.